This T cell receptor (beta chain) was profiled in a study of blood T cell repertoires in COVID-19. Turning to the study itself: COVID-19 samples, acute and convalescent, were from the United States, Italy and Spain. Sources were T cells, B-cell-depleted T cells, or PBMCs; the material itself was cDNA or gDNA.

Sequenced by immunoSEQ multiplex PCR; TCRdb stores in-frame clones only, minus some. The data show about 150,000 clones, around four fifths seen once. Adults between about 18 and 89 years of age took part from 24 US areas. The recovered donors of Cohort 3 showed two negative PCRs, clearance, or symptom resolution. The TCR comes from a woman between 35 and 50 years old who had recovered from COVID-19. Sequences were obtained from PBMCs or T cells enriched from blood (not recorded which).

This CDR3 reads CASSHQGVEGGDGYTF. Here the CDR3 DNA reads TGTGCCAGCAGCCACCAGGGGGTAGAGGGAGGAGATGGCTACACCTTC. This rearrangement joins TRBV3-1 (or the pseudogene TRBV3-2) to TRBJ1-2; 7 bases match TRBD1. V shed 3 bases, J shed 6 bases, and the junction held 13 bases outside the gene matches. The germline V gene encodes CDR1 LGHDT and CDR2 YNNKEL (reference sequence). The CDR3 is 16 amino acids.